These 32 T cell receptor beta chains share one sample of origin, sequenced in a study of tumor-infiltrating lymphocytes in primary liver carcinoma. TCR beta cDNA was made from around 520 ng total RNA with a constant-region primer. Slightly modified ARM-PCR with three nested multiplex PCR rounds yielded TCR beta libraries. In the first two PCR rounds, TRBV1-TRBV30 forward primers were paired with a C-beta reverse primer, and each round lasted about 10 cycles. TCRdb analysed the multiplex PCR reads with MiXCR anew, one entry per CDR3 protein. The sample contains 200,000 or so distinct CDR3 sequences, almost 65% of which appear only once. The researchers obtained blood RNA from unsorted whole blood and also extracted germline DNA. The sample comprised peripheral blood. Source of these receptors: a woman aged 55-69 years with primary liver carcinoma and hepatitis B virus infection.

Regarding this clonotype: A read error may be the cause here, since a much bigger clone is one base away. The gene calls are TRBV6-6 and TRBJ1-2; D remains unclear. From germline, CDR1 is MNHNY and CDR2 SVGAGI (reference sequence). CDR3 length equals 14 residues. The V gene lost 2 bases and the J gene lost 4 bases, with 11 bases spanning the gap. DNA of the CDR3: TGTGCCAGCAGTTACGGTGCTGGGAGCTATGGCTACACCTTC. This translates into CASSYGAGSYGYTF.

There are a few counts of this clonotype. A read error is possible here, since a much larger clone lies one base away. The chain carries TRBV10-3 and TRBJ2-3; 12 bases align to TRBD1. The CDR3 runs to 17 residues. Germline V lookup: CDR1 ENHRY, CDR2 SYGVKD. The CDR3 is CAISSTAGTGGTDMQYF. The CDR3 DNA follows: TGTGCCATCAGCTCAACGGCCGGGACAGGGGGCACAGATATGCAGTATTTT.

The chain uses TRBV6-5 and TRBJ2-2, with 7 bases lining up with TRBD2. This CDR3 is 14 amino acids long. In germline, CDR1 is MNHEY, CDR2 SVGAGI. The CDR3 bases are TGTGTCACCCGGACTAGTGGGAACACCGGGGAGCTGTTTTTT. Protein: CVTRTSGNTGELFF.

On this clonotype: This could be a read error, since a much larger clone is one nucleotide away. The CDR3 end shows no conserved phenylalanine or tryptophan, and so a read error is likely. The chain combines TRBV5-4 with TRBJ1-1; D unresolved. Germline-derived CDR1 and CDR2 are SGHNT and YYREEE (reference sequence). V gave up 1 base and J gave up 7 bases, with 17 bases separating them. The CDR3 contains 15 residues. For the CDR3, the DNA is TGTGCCAGCAGCTTGACCAGGTCCATGAATGTTGAAGCTTTCTCT. Amino acids: CASSLTRSMNVEAFS.

About this clonotype itself: Because the CDR3 is missing its conserved closing phenylalanine or tryptophan, this is likely a read error. The rearrangement joins TRBV11-1 to TRBJ2-1, with 7 bases aligning to TRBD2. The V segment lost 5 bases and the J segment 8 bases; nucleotides outside the gene matches: 6. The CDR3 length is 13 residues. The germline V gene has CDR1 SGHAT and CDR2 FQDESV (reference sequence). Written as DNA, the CDR3 is TGTGCCAGCAGCCCCCGACGGGAGGATGAGCAGTTCCTC. Protein: CASSPRREDEQFL.

With regard to this clonotype: Just one base apart from a much larger clone, this may be a read error. The rearrangement uses TRBV5-1 and TRBJ2-7, with D uncertain. The CDR3 length is 13 residues. The V gene's germline CDR1 is SGHRS and CDR2 YFSETQ. The CDR3 region is CASSLDIFYKQYF. Here the CDR3 DNA reads TGCGCCAGCAGCTTGGACATATTCTACAAGCAGTACTTC.

The chain carries TRBV5-6 and TRBJ2-7, with 10 bases matching TRBD2. Unmatched junction bases numbered 8, after V lost 0 bases and J lost 2 bases. The length of the CDR3 is 17 residues. Germline V gives CDR1 SGHDT, CDR2 YYEEEE. The CDR3 sequence: CASSLVSSGSSPYEQYF. The DNA of the CDR3 is TGTGCCAGCAGCTTGGTGTCTAGCGGGAGTAGCCCCTACGAGCAGTACTTC. The whole variable domain, filled in from reference TRBV5-6 and TRBJ2-7, reads DAGVTQSPTHLIKTRGQQVTLRCSPKSGHDTVSWYQQALGQGPQFIFQYYEEEERQRGNFPDRFSGHQFPNYSSELNVNALLLGDSALYLCASSLVSSGSSPYEQYFGPGTRLTVT.

As for this clonotype: A much larger clone differs from this one at a single base, so this may be a read error. The CDR3 DNA follows: TGTGCCAGCAGTGACGTAGCAGGGATGCAGGAGACCCAGCACTTC. Translating gives CASSDVAGMQETQHF. The rearrangement joins TRBV6-1 to TRBJ2-5; maybe TRBD1 (5 bases). This CDR3 region has 15 residues. The germline CDR1 and CDR2 sequences are MNHNS and SASEGT.

On this clonotype itself: An end of the junction does not agree with germline; a read error may underlie this. V is TRBV6-5 and J is TRBJ2-7; D is unclear. Looked up from germline, CDR1 is MNHEY and CDR2 is SVGAGI. This CDR3 is built from 12 residues. The CDR3 bases are TGTGCCAGCAGTGACCCGGGTCGGGCCTCAGAGTTC. It is translated as CASSDPGRASEF.

This clonotype was detected a few times. The rearrangement links TRBV29-1 to TRBJ2-1, with D tentatively TRBD1 or TRBD2 (5 bases each). The CDR3 runs 15 residues. V was trimmed by 4 bases and J by 0 bases, leaving 13 bases between them. CDR1 and CDR2 from the germline V gene are SQVTM and ANQGSEA. In DNA, the CDR3 is TGCAGCGTTGTGGGGGTTGAGGACTCCTACAATGAGCAGTTCTTC. This encodes CSVVGVEDSYNEQFF.

A few counts support this clonotype. The rearrangement joins TRBV11-1 to TRBJ2-7, with D unclear. Germline CDR1 SGHAT, CDR2 FQDESV (reference sequence). The CDR3 extends over 12 amino acids. V was shortened by 6 bases and J by 7 bases, with 13 bases between the two germline ends. The CDR3 sequence: CASSLDMKEQYF. The DNA for the CDR3 is TGTGCCAGCAGTCTAGACATGAAAGAGCAGTACTTC.

Note on this clonotype: One junction end does not reproduce the germline sequence, and a read error may be involved. The chain links TRBV11-1 to TRBJ2-5; no clear D gene. The CDR3 totals 13 residues. CDR1 is SGHAT, CDR2 FQDESV, per germline (reference sequence). The CDR3 DNA is TGTGCCGGCAGCCGTAGCCCCCAAGAGACCCAGTGCTTC. It translates to CAGSRSPQETQCF.

This clonotype was observed many times. This chain connects TRBV6-2 or TRBV6-3 to TRBJ2-3; 10 bases are a match to TRBD2. The germline V gene encodes CDR1 MNHEY and CDR2 SVGEGT. CDR3 length: 12 amino acids. V lost 4 bases and J lost 10; bases outside the gene matches: 2. The CDR3 region is CASSWTSGAQYF. DNA of the CDR3: TGTGCCAGCAGTTGGACTAGCGGTGCGCAGTATTTT.

As regards this clonotype: Just one base apart from a much larger clone, this may be a read error. This sequence joins TRBV14 and TRBJ1-1; D is undetermined. The CDR3 contains 15 residues. The V end lost 1 base, the J end lost 4 bases, and 13 bases lay between the germline ends. Germline CDR1 is SGHDN and CDR2 is FVKESK. The CDR3 DNA reads as TGTGCCAGCAGCCAAGCGGCCGGGGTGAGCACTGAAGCTTTCTTT. This sequence encodes CASSQAAGVSTEAFF.

Points on this clonotype: The conserved closing phenylalanine or tryptophan is absent in this CDR3, likely reflecting a read error. The V and J genes are TRBV6-5 and TRBJ2-3, with a weak D call TRBD1 (5 bases). This CDR3 is 16 amino acids long. V lost 2 bases and J 6 bases, leaving 18 bases between the germline ends. Germline V gene data show CDR1 as MNHEY and CDR2 as SVGAGI. In DNA, the CDR3 is TGTGCCAGCAGTTACGATGTTAACGAATACAGGGATACGCAGTATCTT. It specifies CASSYDVNEYRDTQYL.

There are many counts of this clonotype. The chain carries TRBV28 and TRBJ2-2; no clear D. The germline V gene has CDR1 MDHEN and CDR2 SYDVKM. The germline V and J ends were trimmed by 6 bases and 3 bases, with 14 bases remaining between them. The CDR3 length is 15 residues. CDR3 sequence (DNA): TGTGCCAGCAGCCCACCGAATAGGTACACCGGGGAGCTGTTTTTT. This codes for CASSPPNRYTGELFF.

Turning to this clonotype: One end of the junction does not line up with germline, which may come from a read error. This chain uses TRBV29-1 with TRBJ2-1; 8 nucleotides agree with TRBD1. The CDR3 runs 11 residues. Looked up from germline, CDR1 is SQVTM and CDR2 is ANQGSEA. The DNA for the CDR3 is TGCAGCGTCGAGGGACAGGACGAGCAGCTCTTC. Translation: CSVEGQDEQLF.

Regarding this clonotype: This CDR3 is missing its conserved last phenylalanine or tryptophan, likely due to a read error. This chain uses TRBV11-2 with TRBJ1-2; the match to TRBD1 covers 8 bases. The CDR3 is 15 residues long. Germline assignment: CDR1 SGHAT and CDR2 FQNNGV. DNA for the CDR3: TGTGCCAGCAGCTCGTGGACAGGGAACAACTATGGTTACACCCTC. It translates to CASSSWTGNNYGYTL.

Points on this clonotype: With a much larger clone just one base away, this may be a read error. The rearrangement joins TRBV28 to TRBJ2-7; D might be TRBD2 (5 bases). Germline lookup yields CDR1 MDHEN and CDR2 SYDVKM. The CDR3 extends over 17 amino acids. CDR3 residues: CVSSFFRLAEDSYEQYF. Here the CDR3 DNA reads TGTGTCAGCAGTTTCTTCCGGCTAGCCGAAGACTCCTACGAGCAGTACTTC. The complete variable domain, with remaining parts taken from reference TRBV28 and TRBJ2-7, reads DVKVTQSSRYLVKRTGEKVFLECVQDMDHENMFWYRQDPGLGLRLIYFSYDVKMKEKGDIPEGYSVSREKKERFSLILESASTNQTSMYLCVSSFFRLAEDSYEQYFGPGTRLTVT.

The chain is built from TRBV11-2 and TRBJ2-3, with D maybe TRBD2 (5 bases). CDR1 is SGHAT and CDR2 is FQNNGV in the germline V gene. The V end lost 7 bases, the J end lost 9 bases, and 26 bases lay between the germline ends. The CDR3 covers 16 residues. The CDR3: CASNIPTNGLVGTQYF. The CDR3 DNA reads TGTGCCAGCAACATCCCGACTAATGGCCTGGTAGGGACGCAGTATTTT.

A note on this clonotype: A much larger clone differs by one base, so this may be a read error. This CDR3 fails to terminate in the conserved phenylalanine or tryptophan, so it likely reflects a read error. The chain uses TRBV4-1 and TRBJ2-3; TRBD2 matches at 8 bases. This CDR3 comprises 15 residues. CDR1 is MGHRA and CDR2 is YSYEKL in the germline V gene. Trimming cost V 4 bases and J 2 bases; bases outside gene matches: 5. The CDR3 region has the DNA TGCGCCAGCAGCCCGTTAGCGGGAACCACAGATACGCAGTATATT. The encoded protein is CASSPLAGTTDTQYI.

The count of this clonotype is one. Compared with germline, one end of the junction differs, possibly owing to a read error. The rearrangement links TRBV4-1 to TRBJ1-5; 8 positions agree with TRBD1. CDR1 and CDR2 from the germline V gene are MGHRA and YSYEKL. The CDR3 is 18 amino acids. In DNA, the CDR3 is TGCACCAGCACTCAAGGGGGACTCGCGACAGGGGTCTATCAGCCCCAGCATTTT. Amino acids: CTSTQGGLATGVYQPQHF.

This sequence joins TRBV18 and TRBJ2-7; 9 bases are a match to TRBD1. The CDR3 length is 18 residues. V lost 2 bases to trimming and J lost 6 bases; unmatched junction nucleotides: 17. Germline V gene lookup returns CDR1 KGHSH and CDR2 LQKENI. The CDR3 region has the DNA TGTGCCAGCTCACCAAGGGAAACCACCTCGACAGGGGGACGCGAGCAGTACTTC. Amino acid sequence: CASSPRETTSTGGREQYF.

This clonotype was counted between two and nine times. V is TRBV5-1 and J is TRBJ2-5; possible D gene TRBD2, 5 bases. There are 14 residues in the CDR3. V lost 4 bases and J lost 0, with 10 bases in between. The V gene's germline CDR1 is SGHRS and CDR2 YFSETQ. The CDR3: CASSLSGYQETQYF. The CDR3 DNA follows: TGCGCCAGCAGCCTCTCGGGGTACCAAGAGACCCAGTACTTC. Full variable domain (remainder filled in from reference TRBV5-1 and TRBJ2-5): KAGVTQTPRYLIKTRGQQVTLSCSPISGHRSVSWYQQTPGQGLQFLFEYFSETQRNKGNFPGRFSGRQFSNSRSEMNVSTLELGDSALYLCASSLSGYQETQYFGPGTRLLVL.

In the case of this clonotype: A read error may account for a junction end that differs from germline. The CDR3 bases are TGCTCCAGCAGCCATATCCTAATACAGGGGGGAAAATATAATTCACCCCTCCACTTT. Its protein is CSSSHILIQGGKYNSPLHF. This chain uses TRBV4-1 with TRBJ1-6; 8 bases match TRBD1. The CDR3 totals 19 residues. Germline CDR1 reads MGHRA; CDR2 reads YSYEKL.

Remarks on this clonotype: One end of the junction is discordant with germline, which a read error may explain. The V call is TRBV4-1, the J call TRBJ1-2, with TRBD1 matching 7 bases. CDR1 and CDR2 from the germline V gene are MGHRA and YSYEKL. The CDR3 has 14 residues. The CDR3 sequence: CTSSHVTGFYGYTF. The CDR3 DNA sequence: TGCACCAGCAGCCATGTGACAGGGTTCTATGGCTACACCTTC.

Concerning this clonotype: No conserved phenylalanine or tryptophan ends this CDR3, so it is likely a read error. The DNA is omitted, as the CDR3 cannot be located on it reliably, and the CDR3 follows TCRdb's listing. This chain connects TRBV11-2 to TRBJ2-5; the D call TRBD2 from the table was never checked on the DNA. The CDR3 is 14 amino acids in total, end residues counted. Germline CDR1 and CDR2: SGHAT and FQNNGV. The CDR3 region is CASSYTGTTETQYL.

To note about this clonotype: This CDR3 is missing its conserved last phenylalanine or tryptophan, likely due to a read error. The gene calls are TRBV11-2 and TRBJ2-5; no firm D call. The length of the CDR3 is 14 residues. Germline CDR1 SGHAT, CDR2 FQNNGV. The DNA of the CDR3 is TGTGCCAGCAGGGGCCTCACGTACCAAGGGACCCAGTACTTA. It encodes CASRGLTYQGTQYL.

About this clonotype: With a much larger clone just one base away, this may be a read error. V and J are TRBV6-6 and TRBJ1-4; the match to TRBD1 covers 9 bases. Germline CDR1 MNHNY, CDR2 SVGAGI (reference sequence). The CDR3 extends over 16 amino acids. The CDR3 bases are TGTGCCAGCAGTCGTACAGGGGGCACTAGTAATGAAAGACTGTTTTTT. Translated, it gives CASSRTGGTSNERLFF.

By proportion, this clonotype is medium-sized. The chain uses TRBV11-2 and TRBJ1-1; D remains unclear. There are 20 residues in the CDR3. Trimming took 1 base from V and 0 from J, leaving 24 bases between them. CDR1 and CDR2 from the germline V gene are SGHAT and FQNNGV. The CDR3 coding sequence is TGTGCCAGCAGCTTAGGGTCACGTAGGGTCCGAGGACCATTGAACACTGAAGCTTTCTTT. Amino acid sequence: CASSLGSRRVRGPLNTEAFF.

The genes are TRBV6-5 and TRBJ2-3; TRBD2 agrees at 8 bases. This CDR3 has 17 residues. Trimming cost V 2 bases and J 0 bases; bases outside gene matches: 7. Germline V gene sequence: CDR1 MNHEY, CDR2 SVGAGI. CDR3 residues: CASSYRGLAGSTDTQYF. The CDR3 DNA sequence: TGTGCCAGCAGTTACCGAGGACTAGCAGGGAGCACAGATACGCAGTATTTT.

Points on this clonotype: A much larger clone is a single base away; this may be a read error. Lacking the conserved final phenylalanine or tryptophan, this CDR3 likely reflects a read error. The V and J genes are TRBV6-1 and TRBJ2-1; D remains ambiguous. The CDR3 has 16 amino acids. Germline V CDR1 and CDR2: MNHNS, SASEGT. Trimming removed 6 bases from V and 2 bases from J, with 17 bases in between. In DNA form, the CDR3 reads TGTGCCAGCAGGATGGGATCAGCCCTCCCCTACAATGAGCAGTTCCTC. Its protein product is CASRMGSALPYNEQFL.